This TCR beta chain was retrieved from a study of radiotherapy plus CTLA-4 blockade in lung cancer (dated by TCRdb to the late 2010s). Regarding the complete study: Objective responses were observed in about 17% of enrolled patients, and disease control was achieved in around 30%. Here is what the overall study found, with its caveats: After treatment with radiotherapy and ipilimumab, TCR clones that came from tumors expanded in the peripheral blood. Increased serum interferon-beta after radiation, together with early dynamic changes in blood T cell clones, were reported to be the strongest predictors of response.

Receptor amplification or capture employed the immunoSEQ multiplex PCR assay. Entries here come from immuneACCESS through TCRdb and include only in-frame sequences with V and J called. Some clones fail to appear in such tables; in the studies checked, an unresolved V gene covers under half of the shortfall, and the cause of the remainder is unknown. Within this sample are some 18,000 clones, with 86% of them counted one time only. Clones ranked in the top ten supply about 25% of the sample. In this study, focal radiation therapy paired with CTLA-4 blockade (ipilimumab) was tested in patients who had chemo-refractory metastatic non-small-cell lung cancer. Worth noting for this clone: Its antigen has not been determined. Base qualities were left out, and no much larger clone turns up one base away.

V has 3 bases trimmed and J has 8 bases trimmed; junction bases matching no gene number 8. The CDR3 contains 15 residues, cysteine and phenylalanine counted. Kept here is only the CDR3 DNA, which spans 45 bases and is read in frame from base 1. CDR1 SGDLS and CDR2 YYNGEE were looked up in the germline V gene. The sample consisted of peripheral blood, taken from a patient treated with radiotherapy plus ipilimumab. Recombination connected TRBV9 to TRBJ1-3, with 10 bases aligning to TRBD1. The receptor was isolated from a human donor with non-small cell lung cancer whose response to radiotherapy plus ipilimumab could not be evaluated. This receptor carries the CDR3 CASSDSGTGVDTIYF. The DNA is TGTGCCAGCAGCGACTCGGGGACAGGGGTAGACACCATATATTTT.